This T cell receptor (beta chain) was recovered during a study of T cells expressing NK-cell markers (dated by TCRdb to the early 2020s). As for the study more broadly: About 8 donors provided sorted CD3+CD56+NKG2C+, CD3+CD56+NKG2C- and CD3+CD56-NKG2C+ T-cell subsets, whose TCR beta-chain repertoires were profiled. Of the eight sequenced donors, seven were found to be HCMV-seropositive and one was found to be HCMV-seronegative. Randomly selected healthy volunteers, three men and five women, were used as the eight sequenced donors. Libraries were sequenced as 2 x 150 bp reads on Illumina HiSeq 2000/2500, MiSeq or NextSeq.

Sequenced on an Illumina HiSeq 2000. 5'RACE template switching, by which a universal primer site and unique molecular identifiers were added, was used to make TCR beta cDNA libraries. Priming for cDNA synthesis came from the TCR beta constant segment, and two successive PCR amplification steps followed. The paper's data handling went like this. MIGEC was used to demultiplex reads and group the reads by UMI, and MiTCR was used to assemble and quantify clonotypes. To exclude erroneous sequences, any TCR cDNA sequence not supported by at least two reads was discarded. The tcR package was used for downstream repertoire analysis, with clonotypes matched between fractions based on CDR3 nucleotide sequence plus V segment. VDJmatch was used to annotate antigen specificity against VDJdb, with one amino acid substitution in CDR3 allowed. Following TCRdb reprocessing, every CDR3 protein sequence forms one entry, and DNA is not provided. The V and J calls were determined by TCRdb, not by the authors. The sample table on file contains about 550,000 distinct CDR3 sequences. The ten most abundant clones make up 3% to 4.5% of the sample.

From a lookup of the germline V gene, CDR1 and CDR2 are SQVTM and ANQGSEA. The CDR3 holds 15 amino acids from the cysteine to the phenylalanine. The nucleotide record is missing. The paper as a whole reports these results and caveats: Whether the expanded NKG2C-expressing T cell clones were specific for HCMV antigens remained unclear. Those dominant clonotypes were again the most abundant among CD3+CD56-NKG2C+ cells in a handful of donors, at about 28.3-60.1%. In 5 to 7 donors, the dominant CD3+CD56+NKG2C+ clonotypes were found to rank among the top 10 CD8+ clonotypes and to make up 1.0-7.0% of CD8+ T cells.

To determine HCMV serostatus, a commercial ELISA kit was used to detect HCMV-specific IgG in serum. Ficoll density gradient centrifugation was used to isolate peripheral blood mononuclear cells from blood. To note about this clonotype: This receptor's antigen is unknown.

Sequencing was done on a sample of blood T cells: a sorted CD56 or NKG2C T cell subset, CD4+ or CD8+ T cells, or bulk PBMC T cells (not recorded which). This receptor was obtained from a man between 18 and 35 years old in good health. Donor details come from another sample of the same person, matched by shared clones. The V gene is TRBV29-1 and the J gene is TRBJ2-1; the TRBD1 assignment by TCRdb is unverifiable without DNA. The CDR3 region has the sequence CSVDGGTEEYNEQFF.